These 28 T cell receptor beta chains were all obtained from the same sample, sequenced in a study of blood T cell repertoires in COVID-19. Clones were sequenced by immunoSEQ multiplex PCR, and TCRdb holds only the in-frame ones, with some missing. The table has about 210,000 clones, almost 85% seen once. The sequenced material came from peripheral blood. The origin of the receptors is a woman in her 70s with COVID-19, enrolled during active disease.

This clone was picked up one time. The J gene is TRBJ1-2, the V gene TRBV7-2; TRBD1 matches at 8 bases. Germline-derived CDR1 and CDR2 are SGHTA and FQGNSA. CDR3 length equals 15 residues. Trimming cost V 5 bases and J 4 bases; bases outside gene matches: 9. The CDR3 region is CASSHPGGAGYGYTF. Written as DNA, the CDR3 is TGTGCCAGCAGCCACCCAGGGGGCGCCGGCTATGGCTACACCTTC.

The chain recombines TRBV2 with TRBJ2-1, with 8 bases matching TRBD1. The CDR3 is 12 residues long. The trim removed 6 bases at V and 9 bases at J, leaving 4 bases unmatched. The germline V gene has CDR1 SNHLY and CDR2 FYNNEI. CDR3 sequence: CASRRQGLEQFF. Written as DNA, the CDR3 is TGTGCCAGCAGAAGACAGGGGCTTGAGCAGTTCTTC.

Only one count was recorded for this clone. CDR3 in amino acids: CASSEREGLDNSPLHF. The DNA of the CDR3 is TGTGCCAGCAGTGAAAGGGAGGGTCTCGATAATTCACCCCTCCACTTT. This sequence joins TRBV6-1 and TRBJ1-6; D not resolved. CDR1 MNHNS and CDR2 SASEGT come from the germline V gene. The length of the CDR3 is 16 residues. Deletions cut 2 bases from V and 5 bases from J, with 13 bases between.

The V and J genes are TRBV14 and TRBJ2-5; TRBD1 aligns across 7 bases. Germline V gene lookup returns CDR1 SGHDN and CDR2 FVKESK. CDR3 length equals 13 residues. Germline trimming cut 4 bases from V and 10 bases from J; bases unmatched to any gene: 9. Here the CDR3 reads CASSPRQQGIQYF. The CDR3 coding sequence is TGTGCCAGCAGCCCCCGACAACAGGGGATCCAGTACTTC.

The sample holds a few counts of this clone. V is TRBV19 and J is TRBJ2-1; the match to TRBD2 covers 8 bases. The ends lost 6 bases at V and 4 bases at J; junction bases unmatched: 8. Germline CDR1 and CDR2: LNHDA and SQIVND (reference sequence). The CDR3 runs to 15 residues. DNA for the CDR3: TGTGCCAGTAGACCAACGGGAGGGCCATACAATGAGCAGTTCTTC. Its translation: CASRPTGGPYNEQFF.

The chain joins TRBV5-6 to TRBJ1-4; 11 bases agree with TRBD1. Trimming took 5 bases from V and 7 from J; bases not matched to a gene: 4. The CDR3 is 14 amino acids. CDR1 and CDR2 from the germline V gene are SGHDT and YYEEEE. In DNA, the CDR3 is TGTGCCAGCAGAACGGGACAGGGGGGTGAAAAACTGTTTTTT. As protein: CASRTGQGGEKLFF.

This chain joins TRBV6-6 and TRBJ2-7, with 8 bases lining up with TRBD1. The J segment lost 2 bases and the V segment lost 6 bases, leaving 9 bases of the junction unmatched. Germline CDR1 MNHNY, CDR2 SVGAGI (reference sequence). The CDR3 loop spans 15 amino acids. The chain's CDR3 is CASSYPRTGPYEQYF. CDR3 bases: TGTGCCAGCAGCTACCCCAGGACAGGGCCCTACGAGCAGTACTTC.

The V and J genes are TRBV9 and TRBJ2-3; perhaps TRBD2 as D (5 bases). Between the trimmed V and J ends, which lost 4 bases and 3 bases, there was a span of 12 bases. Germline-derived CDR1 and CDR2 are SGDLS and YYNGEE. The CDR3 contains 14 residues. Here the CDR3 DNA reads TGTGCCAGCAGCCAAGTGGGGAGAACAGATACGCAGTATTTT. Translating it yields CASSQVGRTDTQYF.

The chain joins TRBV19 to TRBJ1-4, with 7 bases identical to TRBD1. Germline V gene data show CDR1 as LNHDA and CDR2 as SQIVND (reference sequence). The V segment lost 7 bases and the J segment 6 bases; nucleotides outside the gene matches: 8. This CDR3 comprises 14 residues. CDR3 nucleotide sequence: TGTGCCAGTAAACACCGGGACAGCCATGAAAAACTGTTTTTT. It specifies CASKHRDSHEKLFF.

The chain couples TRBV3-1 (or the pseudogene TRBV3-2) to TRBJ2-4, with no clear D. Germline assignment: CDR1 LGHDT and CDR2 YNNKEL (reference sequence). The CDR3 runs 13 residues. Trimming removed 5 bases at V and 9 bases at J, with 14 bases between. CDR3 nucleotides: TGTGCCAGCAGCTCACTGCCTAACAGCATTCAGTACTTC. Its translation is CASSSLPNSIQYF.

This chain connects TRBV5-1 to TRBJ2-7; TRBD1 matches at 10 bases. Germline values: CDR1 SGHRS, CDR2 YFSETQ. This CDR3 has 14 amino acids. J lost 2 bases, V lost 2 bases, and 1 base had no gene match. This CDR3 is CASSLGTGAYEQYF. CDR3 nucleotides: TGCGCCAGCAGCTTAGGGACAGGGGCCTACGAGCAGTACTTC.

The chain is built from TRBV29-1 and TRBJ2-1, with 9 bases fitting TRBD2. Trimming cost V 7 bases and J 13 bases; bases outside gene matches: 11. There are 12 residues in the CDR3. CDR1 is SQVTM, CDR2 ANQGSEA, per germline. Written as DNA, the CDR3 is TGCAGCGGGGGGACTAGCTTTAGGACCCAGTTCTTC. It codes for CSGGTSFRTQFF.

The CDR3 DNA follows: TGTGCCAGCAGTTACTCCCGGGGCTATAATTCACCCCTCCACTTT. It specifies CASSYSRGYNSPLHF. The rearrangement links TRBV6-5 to TRBJ1-6; D remains unclear. Germline loops: CDR1 MNHEY, CDR2 SVGAGI. V was clipped by 0 bases and J by 3 bases, with 6 bases between them. The CDR3 is made up of 15 amino acids.

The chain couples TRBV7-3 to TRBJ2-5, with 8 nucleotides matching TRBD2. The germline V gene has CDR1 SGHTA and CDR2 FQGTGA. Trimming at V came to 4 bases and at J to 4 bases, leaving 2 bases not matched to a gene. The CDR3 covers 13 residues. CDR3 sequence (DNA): TGTGCCAGCAGCTCCGGGACTAGAGAGACCCAGTACTTC. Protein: CASSSGTRETQYF. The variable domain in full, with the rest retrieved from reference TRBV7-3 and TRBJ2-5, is GAGVSQTPSNKVTEKGKYVELRCDPISGHTALYWYRQSLGQGPEFLIYFQGTGAADDSGLPNDRFFAVRPEGSVSTLKIQRTERGDSAVYLCASSSGTRETQYFGPGTRLLVL.

CDR3 loop: CASSIQGNTEAFF. The CDR3 DNA reads as TGTGCCAGCAGCATACAGGGGAACACTGAAGCTTTCTTT. This chain uses TRBV7-3 with TRBJ1-1; D perhaps matches TRBD1 (6 bases). This CDR3 comprises 13 residues. V lost 5 bases and J 1 base, leaving 8 bases between the germline ends. CDR1 is SGHTA and CDR2 is FQGTGA in the germline V gene.

The CDR3 DNA is TGTGCCATCAGTGGCGAGACAGGGGGTTCTGGTGAAGCTTTCTTT. This translates into CAISGETGGSGEAFF. This rearrangement joins TRBV10-3 to TRBJ1-1; TRBD1 matches at 9 bases. The CDR3 consists of 15 residues. With V trimmed by 4 bases and J by 7 bases, 10 bases remained unmatched. Germline V gene lookup returns CDR1 ENHRY and CDR2 SYGVKD.

CDR3 amino acids: CASSRVGTGGYGYTF. The DNA for the CDR3 is TGTGCCAGCAGCCGAGTAGGGACAGGAGGATATGGCTACACCTTC. The genes are TRBV14 and TRBJ1-2; 8 positions match TRBD1. With V trimmed by 4 bases and J by 5 bases, 9 bases remained unmatched. The CDR3 runs to 15 residues. Per germline, CDR1 SGHDN and CDR2 FVKESK.

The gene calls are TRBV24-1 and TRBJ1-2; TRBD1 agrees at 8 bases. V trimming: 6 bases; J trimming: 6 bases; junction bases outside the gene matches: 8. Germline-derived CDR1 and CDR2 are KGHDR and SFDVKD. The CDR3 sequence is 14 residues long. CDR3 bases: TGTGCCACCAGTTCAGGGGGCGCAGAGAATGGCTACACCTTC. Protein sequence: CATSSGGAENGYTF.

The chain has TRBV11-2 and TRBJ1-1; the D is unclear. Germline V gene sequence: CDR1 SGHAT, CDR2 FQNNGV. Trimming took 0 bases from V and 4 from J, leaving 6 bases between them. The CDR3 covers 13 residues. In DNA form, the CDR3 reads TGTGCCAGCAGCTTAGACTATGGCACTGAAGCTTTCTTT. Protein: CASSLDYGTEAFF. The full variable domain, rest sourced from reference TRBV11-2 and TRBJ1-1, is EAGVAQSPRYKIIEKRQSVAFWCNPISGHATLYWYQQILGQGPKLLIQFQNNGVVDDSQLPKDRFSAERLKGVDSTLKIQPAKLEDSAVYLCASSLDYGTEAFFGQGTRLTVV.

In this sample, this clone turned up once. The DNA of the CDR3 is TGTGCCAGCAGCGCTAACAGGGATTCACCCCTCCACTTT. This sequence encodes CASSANRDSPLHF. The V and J genes are TRBV11-1 and TRBJ1-6, with TRBD1 as a possible D gene (6 bases). The germline V and J ends were trimmed by 5 bases and 8 bases, with 10 bases remaining between them. The germline CDR1 and CDR2 sequences are SGHAT and FQDESV (reference sequence). CDR3 size: 13 residues.

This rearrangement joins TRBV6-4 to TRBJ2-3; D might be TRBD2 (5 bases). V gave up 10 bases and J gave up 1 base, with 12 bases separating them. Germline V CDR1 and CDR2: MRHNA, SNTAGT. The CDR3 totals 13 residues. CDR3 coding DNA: TGTGCCACAGGACGGACTGGCACAGATACGCAGTATTTT. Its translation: CATGRTGTDTQYF.

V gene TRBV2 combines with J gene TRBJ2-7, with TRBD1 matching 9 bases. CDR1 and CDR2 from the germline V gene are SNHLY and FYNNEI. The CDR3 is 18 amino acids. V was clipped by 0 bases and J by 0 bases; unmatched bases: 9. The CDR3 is CASSEALLGQGNSYEQYF. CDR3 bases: TGTGCCAGCAGTGAAGCGCTTTTAGGACAGGGGAACTCCTACGAGCAGTACTTC.

The CDR3 DNA follows: TGTGCCTCGACTGAGGGGGCACACTATGGCTACACCTTC. It is translated as CASTEGAHYGYTF. The rearrangement uses TRBV30 and TRBJ1-2, with 7 bases that match TRBD1. Germline V gives CDR1 GTSNPN, CDR2 SVGIG (reference sequence). Losses at the gene ends were 7 bases for V and 3 bases for J; bases not matched to a gene: 8. The CDR3 is 13 amino acids.

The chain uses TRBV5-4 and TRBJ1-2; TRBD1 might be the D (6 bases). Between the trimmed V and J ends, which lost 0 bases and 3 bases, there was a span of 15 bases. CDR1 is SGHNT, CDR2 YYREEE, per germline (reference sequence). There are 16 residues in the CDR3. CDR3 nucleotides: TGTGCCAGCAGCTTGGGGCAGGGGCCCCCTGACTATGGCTACACCTTC. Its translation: CASSLGQGPPDYGYTF.

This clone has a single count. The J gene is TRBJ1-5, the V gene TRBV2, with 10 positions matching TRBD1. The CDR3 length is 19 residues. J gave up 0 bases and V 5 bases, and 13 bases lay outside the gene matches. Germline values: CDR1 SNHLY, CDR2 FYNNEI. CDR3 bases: TGTGCCAGCAGTCCCTTATCAGACAGGGGGCTTTATAGCAATCAGCCCCAGCATTTT. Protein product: CASSPLSDRGLYSNQPQHF.

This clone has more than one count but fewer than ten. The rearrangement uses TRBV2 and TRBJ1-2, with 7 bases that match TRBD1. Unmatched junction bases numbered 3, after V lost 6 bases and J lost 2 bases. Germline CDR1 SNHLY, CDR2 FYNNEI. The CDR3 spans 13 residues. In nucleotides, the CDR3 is TGTGCCAGCAGGGGGGGACAGAACTATGGCTACACCTTC. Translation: CASRGGQNYGYTF.

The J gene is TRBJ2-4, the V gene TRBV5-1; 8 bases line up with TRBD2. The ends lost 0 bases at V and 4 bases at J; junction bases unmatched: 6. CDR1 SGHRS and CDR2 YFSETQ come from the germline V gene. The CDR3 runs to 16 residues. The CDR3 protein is CASSLAAAGVKNIQYF. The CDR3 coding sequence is TGCGCCAGCAGCTTGGCAGCAGCGGGGGTAAAAAACATTCAGTACTTC.

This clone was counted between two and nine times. The CDR3 coding sequence is TGTGCCACCAGAGACAATAGACAGGGGAGGGCTAATGAAAAACTGTTTTTT. It codes for CATRDNRQGRANEKLFF. This chain joins TRBV24-1 and TRBJ1-4; TRBD1 aligns across 8 bases. The germline V gene has CDR1 KGHDR and CDR2 SFDVKD. The CDR3 is 17 residues long. V lost 7 bases and J lost 3; bases outside the gene matches: 12.